Below, 27 T cell receptor beta chains from the same sample are listed, as sequenced in a study of T-cell memory formation after mild COVID-19 (dated by TCRdb to about 2021). The method was 5' RACE. Sequencing was carried out with an Illumina NovaSeq 6000. TCRdb itself trimmed the public reads at Q25 with fastp, ran MiXCR and retained productive beta chains. Entries that share a CDR3 protein sequence are merged under the most common genes and DNA. This sample comprises more than 100,000 distinct CDR3 sequences, 15% to 20% of them detected only once. Over 4% of the sample is in the top ten clones. Sequencing was performed on PBMCs or a T cell subset sorted from them (not recorded which). The receptors derive from a man aged 18 to 30 who had mild COVID-19 (a few samples of this study predate the infection). The sample titles of this study are shuffled in the database, so cell type and time point are left out; the donor was told from shared clones.

The chain carries TRBV5-1 and TRBJ2-4; TRBD1 might be the D (6 bases). Germline CDR1 SGHRS, CDR2 YFSETQ. The CDR3 is 14 amino acids. Deletions cut 0 bases from V and 5 bases from J, with 9 bases between. The CDR3 protein is CASSLVAGENIQYF. The CDR3 DNA reads TGCGCCAGCAGCTTGGTGGCAGGGGAAAACATTCAGTACTTC.

This clonotype was counted many times. The chain employs TRBV12-3 or TRBV12-4 and TRBJ2-5; 7 bases line up with TRBD2. V shed 3 bases, J shed 3 bases, and the junction held 1 base outside the gene matches. The CDR3 covers 13 residues. The chain's CDR3 is CASSFLAEETQYF. CDR3 nucleotides: TGTGCCAGCAGTTTCCTAGCGGAAGAGACCCAGTACTTC.

The genes are TRBV10-3 and TRBJ1-6, with TRBD1 identical over 9 bases. The V gene end was trimmed by 7 bases and the J gene end by 9 bases; junction bases not matched to a gene: 10. From germline, CDR1 is ENHRY and CDR2 SYGVKD. The CDR3 contains 15 residues. For the CDR3, the DNA is TGTGCCATCAAAGGAGTGGAGACAGGGGGTTCACCCCTCCACTTT. Amino acid sequence: CAIKGVETGGSPLHF.

The rearrangement uses TRBV4-2 and TRBJ1-1; D gene ambiguous. V lost 3 bases, J lost 8 bases, and 10 bases lay in between. In germline, CDR1 is LGHNA, CDR2 YNFKEQ. The CDR3 runs 12 residues. DNA for the CDR3: TGTGCCAGCAGCCATTGGGGAGAGGAAGCTTTCTTT. Encoded protein: CASSHWGEEAFF.

This clonotype was picked up a small number of times. V gene TRBV4-2 combines with J gene TRBJ2-3, with 8 bases aligning to TRBD2. The CDR3 runs to 15 residues. With 3 bases clipped from V and 6 bases from J, the junction kept 8 bases outside the gene matches. CDR1 and CDR2 from the germline V gene are LGHNA and YNFKEQ. The CDR3 coding sequence is TGTGCCAGCAGCCAGGGGGGTAGCGGGGAGGATACGCAGTATTTT. The encoded protein is CASSQGGSGEDTQYF.

The CDR3 DNA reads TGTGCCAGCAGTGGGGGGGCGCGCAATCAGCCCCAGCATTTT. Its translation is CASSGGARNQPQHF. This chain uses TRBV2 with TRBJ1-5, with TRBD1 as a possible D gene (6 bases). The germline CDR1 and CDR2 sequences are SNHLY and FYNNEI. The CDR3 covers 14 residues. Trimming took 4 bases from V and 2 from J, leaving 9 bases between them.

The table lists this clonotype with a few counts. In nucleotides, the CDR3 is TGTGCCTGGACAGGGATTCAAGAGACCCAGTACTTC. This translates into CAWTGIQETQYF. This chain connects TRBV30 to TRBJ2-5; tentatively, D is TRBD1 (5 bases). Germline CDR1 and CDR2: GTSNPN and SVGIG (reference sequence). Trimming cost V 4 bases and J 2 bases, with 8 bases left between them. The CDR3 covers 12 residues.

The V and J genes are TRBV20-1 and TRBJ2-3; 9 nucleotides align to TRBD2. The CDR3 runs 15 residues. V was clipped by 1 base and J by 2 bases; unmatched bases: 4. Germline V gene lookup returns CDR1 DFQATT and CDR2 SNEGSKA (reference sequence). The CDR3 DNA reads TGCAGTGCTAGAGGTCCTAGCGGGGCCACAGATACGCAGTATTTT. This translates into CSARGPSGATDTQYF.

This clonotype was seen a few times. The chain uses TRBV14 and TRBJ1-1; 7 bases map to TRBD1. CDR1 SGHDN and CDR2 FVKESK come from the germline V gene. V dropped 0 bases and J dropped 4; count of bases not matched to a gene: 5. The CDR3 consists of 15 residues. The CDR3 DNA reads TGTGCCAGCAGCCAAGACAGGGGGTATGCCACTGAAGCTTTCTTT. Translation gives CASSQDRGYATEAFF.

A few counts support this clonotype. The J gene is TRBJ2-2, the V gene TRBV7-9, with a tentative D call TRBD1 (5 bases). V was clipped by 5 bases and J by 5 bases, with 15 bases between them. The CDR3 is 15 residues long. Germline V gene sequence: CDR1 SEHNR, CDR2 FQNEAQ (reference sequence). The DNA for the CDR3 is TGTGCCAGCAGCCCAGGGTTTGGTGGGACCGGGGAGCTGTTTTTT. This translates into CASSPGFGGTGELFF.

CDR3 nucleotides: TGCAGTGCTAGAGACCTTCGACGGAACACTGAAGCTTTCTTT. Protein: CSARDLRRNTEAFF. This sequence joins TRBV20-1 and TRBJ1-1; D unresolved. The CDR3 contains 14 residues. From germline, CDR1 is DFQATT and CDR2 SNEGSKA (reference sequence). Deletions cut 0 bases from V and 1 base from J, with 9 bases between.

There are many counts of this clonotype. A junction boundary mismatches the germline segment, possibly from a read error. The CDR3 spells CASSLGSSGANVLTF. CDR3 sequence (DNA): TGTGCCAGCAGCTTAGGAAGCTCTGGGGCCAACGTCCTGACTTTC. The genes are TRBV5-1 and TRBJ2-6; D remains unclear. Germline V lookup: CDR1 SGHRS, CDR2 YFSETQ. The CDR3 is made up of 15 amino acids.

This rearrangement joins TRBV5-1 to TRBJ1-1; D is perhaps TRBD1 (6 bases). CDR3 length: 15 amino acids. Germline V gene sequence: CDR1 SGHRS, CDR2 YFSETQ. V lost 4 bases and J 1 base, leaving 14 bases between the germline ends. CDR3 region: CASSIDGGGNTEAFF. The DNA of the CDR3 is TGCGCCAGCAGCATAGATGGAGGGGGGAACACTGAAGCTTTCTTT.

The table lists this clonotype with a few counts. The chain joins TRBV24-1 to TRBJ2-3, with D perhaps TRBD1 or TRBD2 (5 bases each). Trimming shortened V by 4 bases and J by 2 bases, and 18 bases separated the two germline ends. The CDR3 spans 17 residues. The germline CDR1 and CDR2 sequences are KGHDR and SFDVKD. The CDR3 region has the DNA TGTGCCACCAGTGAGGGGCCTAGCAGTGGTGCCACAGATACGCAGTATTTT. As protein: CATSEGPSSGATDTQYF.

The genes are TRBV6-5 and TRBJ1-5; D remains unclear. The V gene's germline CDR1 is MNHEY and CDR2 SVGAGI. Trimming took 0 bases from V and 2 from J, leaving 14 bases between them. This CDR3 is built from 17 residues. CDR3 region: CASSYSNGLQGNQPQHF. CDR3 nucleotide sequence: TGTGCCAGCAGTTACTCGAACGGACTTCAGGGCAATCAGCCCCAGCATTTT.

This clonotype was counted only a few times. The J gene is TRBJ1-3, the V gene TRBV5-4, with TRBD1 matching 7 bases. The CDR3 is made up of 17 amino acids. V was pared by 3 bases and J by 4 bases, with 13 bases of the junction left unmatched. Looked up from germline, CDR1 is SGHNT and CDR2 is YYREEE (reference sequence). In DNA form, the CDR3 reads TGTGCCAGCAGCTCTCGACAGGGAGGAGTGTTCGGAAACACCATATATTTT. The encoded protein is CASSSRQGGVFGNTIYF.

This clonotype has at least ten counts. The chain carries TRBV6-2 or TRBV6-3 and TRBJ2-5; maybe TRBD2 (5 bases). V was pared by 6 bases and J by 5 bases, with 13 bases between. The germline CDR1 and CDR2 sequences are MNHEY and SVGEGT. The CDR3 covers 13 residues. The CDR3 DNA is TGTGCCAGCAGACCGTGGACTGAGGAGACCCAGTACTTC. It yields the protein CASRPWTEETQYF.

The rearrangement joins TRBV3-1 to TRBJ2-3, with 9 bases aligning to TRBD2. Germline V gene lookup returns CDR1 LGHDT and CDR2 YNNKEL (reference sequence). Losses at the gene ends were 3 bases for V and 6 bases for J; bases not matched to a gene: 7. This CDR3 contains 15 residues. The DNA of the CDR3 is TGTGCCAGCAGCCAGGGTCTAGCGGGGTGGGATACGCAGTATTTT. Translated, it gives CASSQGLAGWDTQYF.

In its sample, this clonotype was seen a few times. The rearrangement joins TRBV9 to TRBJ1-6; no reliable D call. Between the trimmed V and J ends, which lost 0 bases and 9 bases, there was a span of 19 bases. The germline V gene encodes CDR1 SGDLS and CDR2 YYNGEE. This CDR3 is built from 17 residues. CDR3 DNA sequence: TGTGCCAGCAGCGTAGCCCCCTTGGGTGGCCGGGTTTCACCCCTCCACTTT. This encodes CASSVAPLGGRVSPLHF.

The chain has TRBV4-1 and TRBJ2-1; no clear D gene. The CDR3 runs 12 residues. CDR1 is MGHRA and CDR2 is YSYEKL in the germline V gene. The V gene lost 0 bases and the J gene lost 12 bases, with 9 bases spanning the gap. CDR3 sequence reads: CASSQEYRMQFF. CDR3 in DNA: TGCGCCAGCAGCCAAGAGTACAGAATGCAGTTCTTC.

The chain couples TRBV5-1 to TRBJ2-7, with D possibly being TRBD2 (5 bases). CDR1 is SGHRS and CDR2 is YFSETQ in the germline V gene. The CDR3 totals 15 residues. Trimming removed 0 bases at V and 3 bases at J, with 13 bases between. The CDR3 sequence is CASSLALGVFYEQYF. The CDR3 DNA reads as TGCGCCAGCAGCTTGGCCTTGGGAGTCTTCTACGAGCAGTACTTC.

This clonotype was counted between two and nine times. This chain joins TRBV7-3 and TRBJ2-3; maybe TRBD1 (6 bases). Germline values: CDR1 SGHTA, CDR2 FQGTGA. Trimming left V 5 bases short and J 0 bases short, with 12 bases between. CDR3 length: 15 amino acids. The CDR3 DNA sequence: TGTGCCAGCAGCCCCGGGACACCTAGCACAGATACGCAGTATTTT. Protein sequence: CASSPGTPSTDTQYF.

This clonotype has a handful of counts. The chain couples TRBV5-1 to TRBJ2-5; no clear D gene. The CDR3 sequence is 13 residues long. V dropped 1 base and J dropped 5 bases, with 9 bases sitting between them. The germline V gene encodes CDR1 SGHRS and CDR2 YFSETQ. CDR3 residues: CASSLPGGETQYF. The CDR3 region has the DNA TGCGCCAGCAGCTTGCCGGGTGGGGAGACCCAGTACTTC.

The chain couples TRBV4-3 to TRBJ2-4; 8 bases fit TRBD2. The CDR3 covers 15 residues. Germline V gives CDR1 LGHNA, CDR2 YSLEER. V lost 5 bases to trimming and J lost 3 bases; unmatched junction nucleotides: 6. This chain's CDR3 is CASSNSGAHKNIQYF. CDR3 DNA sequence: TGCGCCAGCAGCAATAGCGGGGCCCACAAAAACATTCAGTACTTC.

The chain uses TRBV6-5 and TRBJ1-1; D may be TRBD1 (6 bases). The germline V gene encodes CDR1 MNHEY and CDR2 SVGAGI. This CDR3 spans 13 amino acids. The germline V and J ends were trimmed by 7 bases and 7 bases, with 16 bases remaining between them. CDR3 sequence reads: CASTREGGDEAFF. The CDR3 bases are TGTGCCAGCACCCGGGAGGGGGGGGATGAAGCTTTCTTT.

This chain links TRBV12-3 or TRBV12-4 with TRBJ1-2; D gene uncertain. The CDR3 covers 12 residues. The V end lost 5 bases, the J end lost 7 bases, and 11 bases lay between the germline ends. CDR3: CASSTNWGGYTF. CDR3 bases: TGTGCCAGCAGTACAAACTGGGGTGGCTACACCTTC.

Ten or more counts support this clonotype. The chain links TRBV12-3 or TRBV12-4 to TRBJ1-1, with 8 bases fitting TRBD1. Trimming at V came to 7 bases and at J to 7 bases, leaving 14 bases not matched to a gene. This CDR3 is 15 amino acids long. DNA of the CDR3: TGTGCCAGCACCAGGCCCGGACAGGGTGAAAATGAAGCTTTCTTT. It codes for CASTRPGQGENEAFF.